A selection of T cell receptor beta chains follows, all from one sample in a study of T cell responses to AZD1222 COVID-19 vaccine. Sequenced by immunoSEQ multiplex PCR; TCRdb stores in-frame clones only, minus some. Among approximately 210,000 clones listed, 90% to 95% were seen once. The sample here was peripheral blood, taken 28 days after the second AZD1222 dose. These receptors were obtained from an adult who received the AZD1222 COVID-19 vaccine. Both conserved end residues are part of each CDR3. A D gene is named only where the DNA matches it firmly. The size field is filled for only some rows; it gives once, few, many or a size class.

d_call clone_size j_call v_call cdr3_nt cdr3_aa
. . TRBJ2-2 TRBV19 TGTGCCAGTAGTCCTGCGGGGCATGACACCGGGGAGCTGTTTTTT CASSPAGHDTGELFF
. . TRBJ2-7 TRBV4-2 TGTGCCAGCAAGCTCAGAACAGGGCTAAGCTCCTACGAGCAGTACTTC CASKLRTGLSSYEQYF
TRBD1 . TRBJ2-2 TRBV28 TGTGCCAGCAGTTTATTGGGACAGGGGGTTCGTCCCGGGGAGCTGTTTTTT CASSLLGQGVRPGELFF
TRBD2 . TRBJ2-1 TRBV19 TGTGCCAGTAGTCGCTCGGGACTAGCGGGAGATGAGCAGTTCTTC CASSRSGLAGDEQFF
. once TRBJ1-1 TRBV4-1 TGCGCCAGCAGCCAGGGGGGACACCGGAACACTGAAGCTTTCTTT CASSQGGHRNTEAFF
TRBD1 . TRBJ1-2 TRBV5-1 TGCGCCAGCAGCTTGCTCCCAGGCGGACAGGGGGCGGGTCGGTATGGCTACACCTTC CASSLLPGGQGAGRYGYTF
. once TRBJ2-5 TRBV9 TGTGCCAGCAGCGGTAGCATCCAAGAGACCCAGTACTTC CASSGSIQETQYF
. . TRBJ2-5 TRBV12-3/TRBV12-4 TGTGCCAGCAGTTTTTGGGGCGAAGAGACCCAGTACTTC CASSFWGEETQYF
. . TRBJ2-7 TRBV15 TGTGCCACCAGCCGAGACCGGGACCCTCGAATTTACGAGCAGTACTTC CATSRDRDPRIYEQYF
. few TRBJ1-5 TRBV5-5 TGTGCCAGCAGCTCCCTGGACGGTAATCAGCCCCAGCATTTT CASSSLDGNQPQHF
. . TRBJ1-6 TRBV7-9 TGTGCCAGCAGCGGGGTTATACAGGGTTCCTATAATTCACCCCTCCACTTT CASSGVIQGSYNSPLHF
. . TRBJ1-3 TRBV18 TGTGCCAGCTCACCTTTCACGGACTCTGGAAACACCATATATTTT CASSPFTDSGNTIYF
TRBD1 . TRBJ2-2 TRBV7-9 TGTGCCAGCAGCGGTCCGGGACAGGGAGTAGCCGGGGAGCTGTTTTTT CASSGPGQGVAGELFF
. . TRBJ1-1 TRBV5-1 TGCGCCAGCAGCTTGTCGGGCCACACTGAAGCTTTCTTT CASSLSGHTEAFF
. . TRBJ1-1 TRBV19 TGTGCCAGTAGTGCTCGATCCGGGCCTGCGGGGGACACTGAAGCTTTCTTT CASSARSGPAGDTEAFF
TRBD2 . TRBJ2-5 TRBV5-1 TGCGCCAGCAGCTTAGGGACTAGCCAAGAGACCCAGTACTTC CASSLGTSQETQYF
. . TRBJ1-1 TRBV7-8 TGTGCCAGCAGCTTACGGGCGGGGTCGAACACTGAAGCTTTCTTT CASSLRAGSNTEAFF
. . TRBJ2-5 TRBV27 TGTGCCAGCGGGGGGTTGGACGGGCAAGAGACCCAGTACTTC CASGGLDGQETQYF
. . TRBJ1-4 TRBV5-8 TGTGCCAGCAGTATCCAAGTTGGGGATGAAAAACTGTTTTTT CASSIQVGDEKLFF
. . TRBJ1-5 TRBV7-2 TGTGCCAGCAGCTCCTCTAGAACAGGACCCAATCAGCCCCAGCATTTT CASSSSRTGPNQPQHF
. once TRBJ1-4 TRBV19 TGTGCCAGTAGTTGGCAGTTAGGGGCGGGTGAAAAACTGTTTTTT CASSWQLGAGEKLFF
. . TRBJ2-7 TRBV19 TGTGCCAGTAGTAACGACCTCAGCTACGAGCAGTACTTC CASSNDLSYEQYF
TRBD1 . TRBJ2-7 TRBV24-1 TGTGCCACCAGTGCCCCGACAGGGTTGGCCTACGAGCAGTACTTC CATSAPTGLAYEQYF
TRBD2 . TRBJ2-1 TRBV20-1 TGCAGTGCTAGTGAGGGACTAGCGGCCTACAATGAGCAGTTCTTC CSASEGLAAYNEQFF
TRBD1 . TRBJ1-2 TRBV19 TGTGCCAGTAGCCCTCGGGACAGCTATGGCTACACCTTC CASSPRDSYGYTF
. . TRBJ1-1 TRBV24-1 TGTGCCACCAGTGATTCCCAGCCGGACGGGGACACTGAAGCTTTCTTT CATSDSQPDGDTEAFF
TRBD2 . TRBJ2-5 TRBV4-1 TGCGCCAGCAGCCAAGTTGCGCGGGAGACTCGCGAGACCCAGTACTTC CASSQVARETRETQYF
. . TRBJ2-7 TRBV27 TGTGCCAGCAGACCCCCCCAGCTTCCCTACGAGCAGTACTTC CASRPPQLPYEQYF
. . TRBJ2-4 TRBV12-3/TRBV12-4 TGTGCCAGCAGTCTGACGGGGCGGGACATTCAGTACTTC CASSLTGRDIQYF
. . TRBJ1-5 TRBV6-5 TGTGCCAGCAGTTGGGGTAGCAATCAGCCCCAGCATTTT CASSWGSNQPQHF
TRBD1 . TRBJ2-7 TRBV5-1 TGCGCCAGCAGCTCCCGGGACAGGAACGAGCAGTACTTC CASSSRDRNEQYF
. . TRBJ1-4 TRBV18 TGTGCCAGCTCACCGCCGCCGGGAGTAAAGGGAACTAATGAAAAACTGTTTTTT CASSPPPGVKGTNEKLFF
TRBD1 . TRBJ1-4 TRBV6-2/TRBV6-3 TGTGCCAGCAGACCTCGTCCCGGGACAGGGGAGGATGAAAAACTGTTTTTT CASRPRPGTGEDEKLFF
. . TRBJ2-4 TRBV7-9 TGTGCCAGCAGCTTCCCCAGGGAAAACATTCAGTACTTC CASSFPRENIQYF
. . TRBJ1-6 TRBV9 TGTGCCAGCAGCGTAGGGGTAAATAATTCACCCCTCCACTTT CASSVGVNNSPLHF
TRBD1 . TRBJ2-3 TRBV5-1 TGCGCCAGCAGCTTACAGGGGGGCCCAGATACGCAGTATTTT CASSLQGGPDTQYF
. . TRBJ2-7 TRBV9 TGTGCCAGCAGCGTAGGGGGCGAGACCTCCTACGAGCAGTACTTC CASSVGGETSYEQYF
. . TRBJ1-5 TRBV18 TGTGCCAGCTCGCAAGGGGGGAGCAATCAGCCCCAGCATTTT CASSQGGSNQPQHF
. . TRBJ1-2 TRBV18 TGTGCCAGCTCACCACCGTTGGGTACAAGAGGCTACACCTTC CASSPPLGTRGYTF
. once TRBJ2-1 TRBV28 TGTGCCAGCATTGGCGATGAGCAGTTCTTC CASIGDEQFF
TRBD2 . TRBJ2-7 TRBV5-1 TGCGCCAGCAGCTTGAGGACTAGCGTCTACGAGCAGTACTTC CASSLRTSVYEQYF
. . TRBJ1-1 TRBV7-2 TGTGCCAGCAGCCGCGGCTCCGGGAACCAGGTGAACACTGAAGCTTTCTTT CASSRGSGNQVNTEAFF
. once TRBJ2-1 TRBV27 TGTGCCAGCATAGGAAGCTCCTACAATGAGCAGTTCTTC CASIGSSYNEQFF
TRBD2 once TRBJ2-1 TRBV10-1 TGCGCCAGCAGTGAAGTTCGACTAGCGGGAGACAATGAGCAGTTCTTC CASSEVRLAGDNEQFF
TRBD2 . TRBJ2-1 TRBV18 TGTGCCAGCTCACCTCCTAGCGGGAGTAGCGGTGAGCAGTTCTTC CASSPPSGSSGEQFF
TRBD2 once TRBJ2-1 TRBV27 TGTGCCAGCAGTTTACTGCGGGAGGGAGACAATGAGCAGTTCTTC CASSLLREGDNEQFF
. . TRBJ2-7 TRBV7-9 TGTGCCAGCAAAGGACTCTCCTACGAGCAGTACTTC CASKGLSYEQYF
. . TRBJ2-1 TRBV11-3 TGTGCCAGCAGCAAAGAAGGTAGCGCCTCGTACAATGAGCAGTTCTTC CASSKEGSASYNEQFF
. . TRBJ2-7 TRBV10-2 TGCGCCAGCAGTGAGGGGGGCTACGAGCAGTACTTC CASSEGGYEQYF
. . TRBJ1-2 TRBV28 TGTGCCAGCAGTGAACCCTCTAACTATGGCTACACCTTC CASSEPSNYGYTF
. . TRBJ2-7 TRBV28 TGTGCCAGCAGTTTTGGGTCCTACGAGCAGTACTTC CASSFGSYEQYF
. few TRBJ1-4 TRBV2 TGTGCCAGCAGTGTACAGGGTTATAATGAAAAACTGTTTTTT CASSVQGYNEKLFF
. . TRBJ1-3 TRBV30 TGTGCCTGGAGTGTACTTGTAGAGGCAGCTGGAAACACCATATATTTT CAWSVLVEAAGNTIYF
. . TRBJ2-1 TRBV30 TGTGCCTGGAATGAGGGGTACTCCTACAATGAGCAGTTCTTC CAWNEGYSYNEQFF
TRBD1 . TRBJ1-5 TRBV28 TGTGCCAGCTGGGGACAGAGCAATCAGCCCCAGCATTTT CASWGQSNQPQHF